One and the same sample provided the 23 T cell receptor beta chains below, sequenced in a study of cytomegalovirus exposure and HLA in healthy donors. The PCR was carried out with 60 Vbeta primers and 13 Jbeta primers. Produced via immunoSEQ multiplex PCR; TCRdb's table is partial and in-frame only. The table records 150,000 to 180,000 clones, 80% of them present only once. Sequenced: PBMCs. These receptors came from a woman aged 35 to 49 in good health and CMV-seropositive.

The chain uses TRBV29-1 and TRBJ2-7; TRBD1 agrees at 10 bases. The CDR3 contains 19 residues. J gave up 3 bases and V 1 base, and 18 bases lay outside the gene matches. CDR1 SQVTM and CDR2 ANQGSEA come from the germline V gene. CDR3 nucleotides: TGCAGCGTTGAAGTGGGGGCTACGGACAGGGGGATAGCGGGCTACGAGCAGTACTTC. Its translation is CSVEVGATDRGIAGYEQYF.

The chain recombines TRBV7-2 with TRBJ1-1; D not certain. The CDR3 consists of 15 residues. Germline CDR1 and CDR2: SGHTA and FQGNSA. Trimming cost V 7 bases and J 0 bases, with 15 bases left between them. The CDR3 protein is CASKLNSNLNTEAFF. For the CDR3, the DNA is TGTGCCAGCAAGCTTAATTCGAATCTGAACACTGAAGCTTTCTTT.

The V call is TRBV13, the J call TRBJ2-1, with TRBD1 matching 7 bases. The germline gives CDR1 PRHDT, CDR2 FYEKMQ (reference sequence). Losses at the gene ends were 6 bases for V and 9 bases for J; bases not matched to a gene: 5. The CDR3 consists of 12 residues. The CDR3 DNA follows: TGTGCCAGCAGATACCGACAGGGTGAGCAGTTCTTC. It codes for CASRYRQGEQFF.

The chain carries TRBV27 and TRBJ2-7, with TRBD2 as a possible D gene (5 bases). The V end lost 3 bases, the J end lost 5 bases, and 11 bases lay between the germline ends. Germline lookup yields CDR1 MNHEY and CDR2 SMNVEV (reference sequence). The CDR3 consists of 13 residues. The CDR3 spells CASSLRELHEQYF. CDR3 coding DNA: TGTGCCAGCAGTTTGAGGGAACTCCACGAGCAGTACTTC.

The rearrangement links TRBV11-2 to TRBJ2-6; a possible D gene is TRBD1 (5 bases). Germline loops: CDR1 SGHAT, CDR2 FQNNGV. There are 15 residues in the CDR3. The V gene lost 8 bases and the J gene lost 0 bases, with 11 bases spanning the gap. The CDR3 bases are TGTGCCAGCCGGCAGGGAACCTCTGGGGCCAACGTCCTGACTTTC. It codes for CASRQGTSGANVLTF.

This chain connects TRBV28 to TRBJ2-7; no clear D gene. The germline V gene has CDR1 MDHEN and CDR2 SYDVKM. CDR3 length equals 12 residues. V gave up 8 bases and J gave up 0 bases, with 8 bases separating them. This chain's CDR3 is CASYRNSYEQYF. DNA of the CDR3: TGTGCCAGCTACAGAAACTCCTACGAGCAGTACTTC.

This chain connects TRBV10-2 to TRBJ1-1, with 7 bases matching TRBD1. With V trimmed by 4 bases and J by 0 bases, 2 bases remained unmatched. There are 14 residues in the CDR3. CDR1 and CDR2 (germline): WSHSY, SAAADI. The CDR3 sequence: CASSVGTVNTEAFF. DNA of the CDR3: TGCGCCAGCAGTGTCGGGACAGTGAACACTGAAGCTTTCTTT.

The chain joins TRBV28 to TRBJ1-1; D call uncertain. This CDR3 comprises 14 residues. Germline V gene data show CDR1 as MDHEN and CDR2 as SYDVKM. Trimming took 0 bases from V and 2 from J, leaving 7 bases between them. CDR3 nucleotides: TGTGCCAGCAGTTTATGGGAGGCTAACACTGAAGCTTTCTTT. Translating gives CASSLWEANTEAFF.

This chain links TRBV13 with TRBJ2-3, with D possibly matching TRBD2 (6 bases). Germline values: CDR1 PRHDT, CDR2 FYEKMQ (reference sequence). The V end was cut by 1 base, the J end by 2 bases, with 10 bases between. The CDR3 is 15 amino acids. DNA of the CDR3: TGTGCCAGCAGCTTAGCGGCGGGAAACACAGATACGCAGTATTTT. Protein sequence: CASSLAAGNTDTQYF.

This clone was found a few times. The chain recombines TRBV6-1 with TRBJ1-2; the match to TRBD1 covers 7 bases. CDR3 size: 15 residues. The J segment lost 2 bases and the V segment lost 7 bases, leaving 10 bases of the junction unmatched. Per the germline V gene, CDR1 is MNHNS and CDR2 is SASEGT. The CDR3 region is CASTSPTTGNYGYTF. CDR3 coding DNA: TGTGCCAGCACTTCACCTACGACAGGGAACTATGGCTACACCTTC.

The table lists this clone with a few counts. The CDR3 bases are TGCGCCAGCAGCTTGCACGGGACAGGGAAAGAGACCCAGTACTTC. It encodes CASSLHGTGKETQYF. The chain links TRBV5-1 to TRBJ2-5; 9 bases map to TRBD1. CDR3 length: 15 residues. Unmatched junction bases numbered 4, after V lost 1 base and J lost 3 bases. CDR1 is SGHRS and CDR2 is YFSETQ in the germline V gene.

CDR3 loop: CASRSGTSEFF. The CDR3 DNA reads as TGTGCCAGCAGATCCGGGACTAGCGAGTTCTTC. This chain connects TRBV28 to TRBJ2-1; 10 nucleotides match TRBD2. The V gene end was trimmed by 6 bases and the J gene end by 14 bases; junction bases not matched to a gene: 4. CDR3 length equals 11 residues. Germline CDR1 reads MDHEN; CDR2 reads SYDVKM.

The rearrangement links TRBV28 to TRBJ2-5, with 7 nucleotides matching TRBD2. The V gene's germline CDR1 is MDHEN and CDR2 SYDVKM. The junction had 5 bases not matched to a gene; V was cut back by 6 bases and J by 4 bases. The CDR3 totals 13 residues. The CDR3 bases are TGTGCCAGCAGGGGAGGGTCTAGAGAGACCCAGTACTTC. It encodes CASRGGSRETQYF. Variable domain in full (rest from reference TRBV28 and TRBJ2-5): DVKVTQSSRYLVKRTGEKVFLECVQDMDHENMFWYRQDPGLGLRLIYFSYDVKMKEKGDIPEGYSVSREKKERFSLILESASTNQTSMYLCASRGGSRETQYFGPGTRLLVL.

The chain recombines TRBV6-5 with TRBJ1-5; 9 bases fit TRBD1. The V gene end was trimmed by 5 bases and the J gene end by 8 bases; junction bases not matched to a gene: 7. CDR1 is MNHEY, CDR2 SVGAGI, per germline. The CDR3 runs 14 residues. CDR3 amino acids: CASSSDRGTEPQHF. CDR3 DNA sequence: TGTGCCAGCAGTAGTGACAGGGGGACGGAGCCCCAGCATTTT.

The chain has TRBV7-9 and TRBJ1-3; possible D gene TRBD1, 5 bases. CDR1 and CDR2 from the germline V gene are SEHNR and FQNEAQ (reference sequence). The CDR3 consists of 12 residues. The DNA of the CDR3 is TGTGGACTTCGGGGGGCTGGAAACACCATATATTTT. It encodes CGLRGAGNTIYF.

The CDR3 sequence: CASSPEHGGNEKLFF. The CDR3 bases are TGTGCCAGCTCACCAGAACACGGAGGTAATGAAAAACTGTTTTTT. The chain combines TRBV18 with TRBJ1-4, with no clear D. V lost 2 bases and J lost 4, with 11 bases in between. The CDR3 extends over 15 amino acids. Germline lookup yields CDR1 KGHSH and CDR2 LQKENI.

The gene calls are TRBV6-4 and TRBJ2-2; no clear D gene. V was shortened by 2 bases and J by 4 bases, with 11 bases between the two germline ends. This CDR3 is built from 15 residues. Germline CDR1 is MRHNA and CDR2 is SNTAGT. The CDR3 loop reads CASSDPPRGTGELFF. In DNA form, the CDR3 reads TGTGCCAGCAGTGACCCCCCTAGAGGCACCGGGGAGCTGTTTTTT.

The chain uses TRBV5-1 and TRBJ1-2; D is unclear. CDR1 and CDR2 from the germline V gene are SGHRS and YFSETQ. The CDR3 extends over 14 amino acids. The V and J ends lost 4 bases and 4 bases respectively, with 14 bases between them. CDR3 residues: CASSLQAGSYGYTF. The CDR3 DNA reads as TGCGCCAGCAGCCTGCAGGCAGGATCCTATGGCTACACCTTC.

The chain has TRBV5-1 and TRBJ2-1, with 7 bases identical to TRBD1. Germline V gene sequence: CDR1 SGHRS, CDR2 YFSETQ. The CDR3 length is 15 residues. V shed 4 bases and J 3 bases; nucleotides not matched to a gene: 7. The DNA for the CDR3 is TGCGCCAGCAGCCCGGGACAGCTTCTCTACAATGAGCAGTTCTTC. It encodes CASSPGQLLYNEQFF.

The J gene is TRBJ2-7, the V gene TRBV7-3; 7 nucleotides line up with TRBD2. From germline, CDR1 is SGHTA and CDR2 FQGTGA. V gave up 6 bases and J gave up 2 bases; unmatched junction bases: 4. CDR3 length equals 13 residues. CDR3 sequence (DNA): TGTGCCAGCAGTTACGGGGGGACCTACGAGCAGTACTTC. It translates to CASSYGGTYEQYF.

The chain joins TRBV2 to TRBJ1-5; no reliable D call. Trimming removed 2 bases from V and 5 bases from J, with 7 bases in between. The CDR3 extends over 13 amino acids. The germline CDR1 and CDR2 sequences are SNHLY and FYNNEI. CDR3: CASSESGYQPQHF. The CDR3 bases are TGTGCCAGCAGTGAATCCGGGTATCAGCCCCAGCATTTT. Drawing the rest from reference TRBV2 and TRBJ1-5, the complete variable domain is EPEVTQTPSHQVTQMGQEVILRCVPISNHLYFYWYRQILGQKVEFLVSFYNNEISEKSEIFDDQFSVERPDGSNFTLKIRSTKLEDSAMYFCASSESGYQPQHFGDGTRLSIL.

This chain connects TRBV19 to TRBJ2-1; 9 positions match TRBD2. V lost 5 bases, J lost 7 bases, and 12 bases stayed unmatched. This CDR3 is built from 16 residues. CDR1 and CDR2 (germline): LNHDA, SQIVND (reference sequence). CDR3 in DNA: TGTGCCAGTAGTTTAACTAGCGGGCTAGTTGGGAATGAGCAGTTCTTC. It codes for CASSLTSGLVGNEQFF.

V usage is TRBV2 and J usage is TRBJ2-3; 12 nucleotides align to TRBD2. V shed 3 bases and J 2 bases; nucleotides not matched to a gene: 9. The CDR3 is 18 residues long. CDR1 and CDR2 from the germline V gene are SNHLY and FYNNEI. DNA for the CDR3: TGTGCCAGCAGTGATGGTCTCGGACTAGCGGGACTCACAGATACGCAGTATTTT. This sequence encodes CASSDGLGLAGLTDTQYF.